The 7 T cell receptor beta chains presented below share a single source sample, sequenced in a study of T cells in Graves' hyperthyroidism and ophthalmopathy. RNA transcripts served as the template for amplifying TCR beta CDR3 regions. A first-round RT-PCR of the TCR CDR3 used the HTBI primer set. TCRdb processed the multiplex PCR reads anew with MiXCR; each CDR3 protein has one entry. In the table there are 250,000 to 300,000 distinct CDR3 sequences, 13% to 15% of which are singletons. The sample comprised blood. These receptors originate from a woman aged 50 to 60 with Graves' hyperthyroidism that later progressed to Graves' ophthalmopathy.

The CDR3 protein is CASSGGTAAYEQYF. In DNA form, the CDR3 reads TGTGCCAGCAGCGGGGGGACAGCGGCCTACGAGCAGTACTTC. This chain connects TRBV9 to TRBJ2-7, with 7 bases aligning to TRBD1. The germline V gene encodes CDR1 SGDLS and CDR2 YYNGEE. This CDR3 contains 14 residues. Trimming took 3 bases from V and 2 from J; bases not matched to a gene: 5.

At least ten counts were recorded for this clonotype. The CDR3 DNA sequence: TGTGCCAGCAGTCTCCTGACGACTGAAGCTTTCTTT. Translated: CASSLLTTEAFF. V gene TRBV12-3 or TRBV12-4 combines with J gene TRBJ1-1, with D hard to call. V was pared by 5 bases and J by 5 bases, with 9 bases between. This CDR3 has 12 residues.

The gene calls are TRBV2 and TRBJ1-1; D remains ambiguous. The length of the CDR3 is 14 residues. Between the trimmed V and J ends, which lost 6 bases and 1 base, there was a span of 12 bases. CDR1 is SNHLY and CDR2 is FYNNEI in the germline V gene. CDR3 in amino acids: CASSGNDGNTEAFF. DNA of the CDR3: TGTGCCAGCAGCGGTAACGACGGGAACACTGAAGCTTTCTTT.

This clonotype has more than one count but fewer than ten. The chain carries TRBV5-1 and TRBJ2-1; D gene uncertain. The V end lost 4 bases, the J end lost 1 base, and 9 bases lay between the germline ends. This CDR3 region has 14 residues. Looked up from germline, CDR1 is SGHRS and CDR2 is YFSETQ. The CDR3, as DNA: TGCGCCAGCAGCGGCGACGAATCCTACAATGAGCAGTTCTTC. Translation gives CASSGDESYNEQFF.

This chain links TRBV28 with TRBJ1-4; TRBD1 matches at 9 bases. The germline CDR1 and CDR2 sequences are MDHEN and SYDVKM. V was clipped by 3 bases and J by 8 bases; unmatched bases: 10. The CDR3 length is 16 residues. This CDR3 reads CASSFRPGQGEEKLFF. CDR3 bases: TGTGCCAGCAGTTTCCGCCCGGGACAGGGCGAGGAAAAACTGTTTTTT.

This clonotype was recorded at least ten times. The chain recombines TRBV12-3 or TRBV12-4 with TRBJ2-5; D gene ambiguous. With 3 bases removed from V and 7 bases from J, the gap between germline ends came to 12 bases. The CDR3 sequence is 13 residues long. CDR3 amino acids: CASSFPTIVTQYF. The CDR3 nucleotides are TGTGCCAGCAGTTTCCCAACTATCGTGACCCAGTACTTC.

This clonotype occurred many times. The V gene is TRBV6-1, the J gene TRBJ1-1; D is unresolved. V shed 7 bases and J shed 1 base, with 10 bases lying between them. Looked up from germline, CDR1 is MNHNS and CDR2 is SASEGT. There are 13 residues in the CDR3. The CDR3 coding sequence is TGTGCCAGCAAGGCAGGCTGGAACACTGAAGCTTTCTTT. Translation: CASKAGWNTEAFF.